The 27 T cell receptor beta chains below come from one sample, sequenced in a study of shared clonotypes between healthy human individuals. CD8 cells regarded as naive lacked CD45RO, were positively chosen for CCR7, and omitted terminally differentiated effector memory CD45RA+ cells. Clones were sequenced by immunoSEQ multiplex PCR, and TCRdb holds only the in-frame ones, with some missing. The data show about 2.2 million clones, 85% to 95% seen once. What was sequenced was naive CD8+ T cells from PBMCs. These receptor sequences come from a man aged 18 to 35 in good health. Some clones in this sample may be carry-over from other donors' samples.

This chain joins TRBV6-5 and TRBJ2-5; the D gene could be TRBD1 or TRBD2 (5 bases each). Judging by the DNA end, TRBJ2-7 fits better; the J call may be wrong. CDR1 MNHEY and CDR2 SVGAGI come from the germline V gene. CDR3 size: 14 residues. DNA for the CDR3: TGTGCCAGCAGTTACTCTCTGGGGGTGGGCGAGCAGTACTTC. Its translation: CASSYSLGVGEQYF.

Note on this clone: A read error may produce the germline difference seen at one junction end. This chain connects TRBV4-1 to TRBJ2-1; 9 nucleotides agree with TRBD1. CDR3 length equals 13 residues. The V gene's germline CDR1 is MGHRA and CDR2 YSYEKL. CDR3: CASSPVKGGTGIF. The CDR3 nucleotides read TGCGCCAGCAGCCCAGTCAAGGGCGGGACAGGGATCTTC.

The chain uses TRBV6-5 and TRBJ2-5, with TRBD1 matching 7 bases. The V gene's germline CDR1 is MNHEY and CDR2 SVGAGI. The CDR3 is made up of 15 amino acids. Trimming removed 4 bases from V and 5 bases from J; junction bases left unmatched: 10. The CDR3 region is CASSSTGSVPETQYF. In nucleotides, the CDR3 is TGTGCCAGCAGTTCGACAGGGTCCGTACCGGAGACCCAGTACTTC.

V gene TRBV10-3 combines with J gene TRBJ1-1; 10 bases map to TRBD1. CDR1 and CDR2 (germline): ENHRY, SYGVKD. The CDR3 covers 14 residues. Trimming took 8 bases from V and 7 from J; bases not matched to a gene: 10. CDR3 in DNA: TGTGCCATCGCTGGATGGGGACAGGGGAGTGAAGCTTTCTTT. Residues: CAIAGWGQGSEAFF.

The chain combines TRBV5-8 with TRBJ2-2; maybe TRBD2 (5 bases). Trimming removed 6 bases from V and 5 bases from J, with 14 bases in between. Germline V gene sequence: CDR1 SGHTS, CDR2 YDEGEE. The CDR3 consists of 14 residues. The CDR3 here is CASTSLPGTGELFF. Here the CDR3 DNA reads TGTGCCAGCACGTCCCTTCCGGGGACCGGGGAGCTGTTTTTT.

V is TRBV19 and J is TRBJ2-2; D is possibly TRBD1 or TRBD2 (6 bases each). Germline CDR1 is LNHDA and CDR2 is SQIVND (reference sequence). The ends were cut back, 3 bases at V and 4 bases at J, with 18 bases in the middle. The CDR3 is made up of 17 amino acids. Here the CDR3 reads CASSIGVRGQGTGELFF. DNA of the CDR3: TGTGCCAGTAGTATTGGGGTCCGGGGGCAAGGCACCGGGGAGCTGTTTTTT. Full variable domain (remainder filled in from reference TRBV19 and TRBJ2-2): DGGITQSPKYLFRKEGQNVTLSCEQNLNHDAMYWYRQDPGQGLRLIYYSQIVNDFQKGDIAEGYSVSREKKESFPLTVTSAQKNPTAFYLCASSIGVRGQGTGELFFGEGSRLTVL.

The genes are TRBV9 and TRBJ2-3; D may be TRBD1 (6 bases). The V gene's germline CDR1 is SGDLS and CDR2 YYNGEE. This CDR3 contains 16 residues. The V end lost 5 bases, the J end lost 1 base, and 17 bases lay between the germline ends. The CDR3 DNA sequence: TGTGCCAGCAGTATCCAGGGGAATCCCCGCACAGATACGCAGTATTTT. It is translated as CASSIQGNPRTDTQYF.

The chain joins TRBV7-2 to TRBJ1-2; the D gene is possibly TRBD1 (5 bases). In germline, CDR1 is SGHTA, CDR2 FQGNSA. There are 13 residues in the CDR3. The V and J ends lost 4 bases and 2 bases respectively, with 8 bases between them. In DNA form, the CDR3 reads TGTGCCAGCAGCTCCAGGGCGAACTATGGCTACACCTTC. Its protein product is CASSSRANYGYTF.

The gene calls are TRBV19 and TRBJ2-3; D possibly corresponds to TRBD2 (6 bases). The V end lost 4 bases, the J end lost 4 bases, and 12 bases lay between the germline ends. The CDR3 extends over 14 amino acids. Germline V gives CDR1 LNHDA, CDR2 SQIVND (reference sequence). CDR3 in DNA: TGTGCCAGTAGTACGAGCGGGCCCGCAGATACGCAGTATTTT. Its translation is CASSTSGPADTQYF.

The chain is built from TRBV27 and TRBJ2-7, with 8 bases matching TRBD1. Germline V gene data show CDR1 as MNHEY and CDR2 as SMNVEV (reference sequence). V lost 4 bases and J lost 5; bases outside the gene matches: 7. The CDR3 runs to 14 residues. The CDR3 is CASSSSGQADEQYF. The CDR3 DNA sequence: TGTGCCAGCAGTTCCTCGGGACAGGCGGACGAGCAGTACTTC.

The chain employs TRBV27 and TRBJ1-1, with D uncertain. Per germline, CDR1 MNHEY and CDR2 SMNVEV (reference sequence). V lost 2 bases, J lost 1 base, and 14 bases lay in between. The CDR3 consists of 16 residues. Here the CDR3 DNA reads TGTGCCAGCAGTTTAGTTCCTGCAGCTTGGAACACTGAAGCTTTCTTT. This translates into CASSLVPAAWNTEAFF.

The V gene is TRBV14, the J gene TRBJ1-2; TRBD1 aligns across 7 bases. This CDR3 is built from 14 residues. Germline CDR1 and CDR2: SGHDN and FVKESK. V was clipped by 0 bases and J by 4 bases; unmatched bases: 2. Here the CDR3 DNA reads TGTGCCAGCAGCCAAGAATCAGGGGGCTATGGCTACACCTTC. Its protein product is CASSQESGGYGYTF.

This clone was detected only once. The chain couples TRBV9 to TRBJ1-5, with TRBD1 matching 9 bases. Germline-derived CDR1 and CDR2 are SGDLS and YYNGEE. V was clipped by 0 bases and J by 6 bases; unmatched bases: 10. The CDR3 consists of 17 residues. CDR3 residues: CASSVGPGTGIGQPQHF. Here the CDR3 DNA reads TGTGCCAGCAGCGTAGGCCCTGGGACAGGGATCGGTCAGCCCCAGCATTTT.

The rearrangement joins TRBV5-6 to TRBJ2-7; D possibly corresponds to TRBD1 (5 bases). The V end was cut by 2 bases, the J end by 2 bases, with 11 bases between. Looked up from germline, CDR1 is SGHDT and CDR2 is YYEEEE. The CDR3 is 14 amino acids. The CDR3 spells CASSFRVRPYEQYF. CDR3 DNA sequence: TGTGCCAGCAGCTTCAGGGTGAGACCCTACGAGCAGTACTTC.

The CDR3 reads CASSIRLDAEQYF. The CDR3, as DNA: TGTGCCAGCAGCATCCGACTAGACGCCGAGCAGTACTTC. The chain combines TRBV5-6 with TRBJ2-7, with D maybe TRBD2 (6 bases). The CDR3 is 13 amino acids. Germline CDR1 reads SGHDT; CDR2 reads YYEEEE. The germline V and J ends were trimmed by 4 bases and 6 bases, with 14 bases remaining between them.

This clone has only one observation. Other nucleotide sequences from this sample produce the same CDR3. This chain connects TRBV4-1 to TRBJ1-2; TRBD1 matches 10 bases. This CDR3 comprises 15 residues. V lost 3 bases to trimming and J lost 1 base; unmatched junction nucleotides: 2. Per the germline V gene, CDR1 is MGHRA and CDR2 is YSYEKL. CDR3 nucleotides: TGCGCCAGCAGCCAGGGACAGGGGATTAACTATGGCTACACCTTC. This translates into CASSQGQGINYGYTF.

The chain combines TRBV7-9 with TRBJ1-1; perhaps TRBD1 as D (5 bases). Germline values: CDR1 SEHNR, CDR2 FQNEAQ (reference sequence). CDR3 size: 16 residues. With 6 bases removed from V and 3 bases from J, the gap between germline ends came to 20 bases. The CDR3 spells CASSYPGYYVDTEAFF. The CDR3, as DNA: TGTGCCAGCAGTTACCCAGGGTACTATGTGGACACTGAAGCTTTCTTT.

This chain joins TRBV4-1 and TRBJ2-1, with 11 bases identical to TRBD2. The V gene end was trimmed by 0 bases and the J gene end by 0 bases; junction bases not matched to a gene: 7. The germline V gene has CDR1 MGHRA and CDR2 YSYEKL. The CDR3 has 19 residues. The CDR3 nucleotides read TGCGCCAGCAGCCAAGAGGTACTAGCGGGGGAGGACTCCTACAATGAGCAGTTCTTC. Translation: CASSQEVLAGEDSYNEQFF.

This clone has only one observation. The gene calls are TRBV29-1 and TRBJ2-7, with no clear D. The CDR3 sequence is 12 residues long. Germline V gene lookup returns CDR1 SQVTM and CDR2 ANQGSEA. Trimming stripped 3 bases from V and 3 bases from J, with 9 bases between. CDR3 nucleotide sequence: TGCAGCGTTGAGGTCCCTTACTACGAGCAGTACTTC. Amino acid sequence: CSVEVPYYEQYF.

As to this clone: Within the sample, other DNA sequences also encode this same CDR3. The V and J genes are TRBV27 and TRBJ1-5; D gene ambiguous. Germline assignment: CDR1 MNHEY and CDR2 SMNVEV (reference sequence). With 7 bases removed from V and 0 bases from J, the gap between germline ends came to 10 bases. The CDR3 loop spans 14 amino acids. CDR3 region: CASMGLYSNQPQHF. The CDR3 bases are TGTGCCAGCATGGGCCTGTATAGCAATCAGCCCCAGCATTTT.

The chain couples TRBV28 to TRBJ2-5; D is ambiguous. The germline V gene encodes CDR1 MDHEN and CDR2 SYDVKM. V lost 3 bases and J 2 bases, leaving 10 bases between the germline ends. The CDR3 has 14 amino acids. The CDR3 reads CASSFAVVQETQYF. The CDR3 nucleotides read TGTGCCAGCAGTTTTGCCGTCGTTCAAGAGACCCAGTACTTC.

The rearrangement links TRBV9 to TRBJ2-2; D remains unclear. The CDR3 runs to 17 residues. Germline V gives CDR1 SGDLS, CDR2 YYNGEE. V lost 2 bases to trimming and J lost 11 bases, with 25 bases between them. CDR3 in DNA: TGTGCCAGCAGCGTCGAAGTGGGGAACTCCGCCCCAGGAGAGCTGTTTTTT. As protein: CASSVEVGNSAPGELFF.

The chain joins TRBV28 to TRBJ2-1; 8 bases map to TRBD1. V lost 3 bases and J lost 9; bases outside the gene matches: 13. The CDR3 contains 16 residues. CDR1 MDHEN and CDR2 SYDVKM come from the germline V gene. CDR3 bases: TGTGCCAGCAGTTTTACAGCAGGGGGCCAATTCGGTGAGCAGTTCTTC. Amino acid sequence: CASSFTAGGQFGEQFF.

This chain links TRBV27 with TRBJ2-1, with D tentatively TRBD1 (7 bases). CDR3 length equals 15 residues. Between the trimmed V and J ends, which lost 6 bases and 8 bases, there was a span of 20 bases. The V gene's germline CDR1 is MNHEY and CDR2 SMNVEV (reference sequence). The CDR3, as DNA: TGTGCCAGCAGGGACTATGGGACAGTAGGCGATGAGCAGTTCTTC. The encoded protein is CASRDYGTVGDEQFF.

V is TRBV11-2 and J is TRBJ2-3; 14 bases map to TRBD2. In germline, CDR1 is SGHAT, CDR2 FQNNGV. J lost 7 bases, V lost 5 bases, and 5 bases had no gene match. This CDR3 is 15 amino acids long. This CDR3 is CASSLGLAGGHTQYF. The CDR3 DNA reads TGTGCCAGCAGCCTCGGACTAGCGGGAGGCCATACGCAGTATTTT.

The chain links TRBV2 to TRBJ2-3; 9 bases line up with TRBD1. This CDR3 region has 15 residues. The germline V gene encodes CDR1 SNHLY and CDR2 FYNNEI. The V segment lost 6 bases and the J segment 2 bases; nucleotides outside the gene matches: 6. The CDR3 loop reads CASSPGTGNTDTQYF. CDR3 bases: TGTGCCAGCAGCCCCGGGACAGGGAACACAGATACGCAGTATTTT.

This rearrangement joins TRBV28 to TRBJ2-7; 10 bases agree with TRBD2. Germline lookup yields CDR1 MDHEN and CDR2 SYDVKM. V shed 4 bases, J shed 4 bases, and the junction held 1 base outside the gene matches. This CDR3 contains 13 residues. CDR3 nucleotide sequence: TGTGCCAGCAGTTGGGGACTAGCGTACGAGCAGTACTTC. The encoded protein is CASSWGLAYEQYF.